Listed below are T cell receptor beta chains from one sample, sequenced in a study of cytomegalovirus exposure and HLA in healthy donors. Sequencing was performed with immunoSEQ multiplex PCR; in TCRdb, only in-frame clones are kept and a portion is missing. The sample lists some 130,000 clones, approximately 79% occurring once. Sequencing input: PBMCs. The receptor set was obtained from a man aged 18 to 30 in good health and CMV-seronegative. CDR3s include the opening cysteine and the closing phenylalanine or tryptophan. Fields, in order: V gene, J gene, clone size, D gene, CDR3 protein, CDR3 DNA. A D gene is named only where the DNA matches it firmly. Some rows have no size entry. The others give once, few or many, or a class for an expanded clone.

TRBV6-4	TRBJ1-1	-	-	CASRPDRMNTEAFF	TGTGCCAGCAGACCTGACAGGATGAACACTGAAGCTTTCTTT
TRBV6-5	TRBJ2-2	-	-	CASKDTHGELFF	TGTGCCAGCAAAGACACCCACGGGGAGCTGTTTTTT
TRBV4-3	TRBJ2-2	-	-	CASSQDTVRVDTGELFF	TGCGCCAGCAGCCAAGATACGGTACGGGTGGACACCGGGGAGCTGTTTTTT
TRBV9	TRBJ2-5	-	TRBD1	CASTGTAQETQYF	TGTGCCAGCACCGGGACAGCCCAAGAGACCCAGTACTTC
TRBV4-2	TRBJ1-1	few	-	CASSQDIQAFSEAFF	TGTGCCAGCAGCCAAGACATACAGGCCTTTTCTGAAGCTTTCTTT
TRBV27	TRBJ1-6	-	-	CASSLRDYTYNSPLHF	TGTGCCAGCAGTCTGAGGGATTACACCTATAATTCACCCCTCCACTTT
TRBV6-5	TRBJ1-2	-	-	CASRARDLGGYTF	TGTGCCAGCAGGGCCAGGGATTTAGGTGGCTACACCTTC
TRBV4-3	TRBJ1-6	-	-	CASSQRGTESPLHF	TGCGCCAGCAGCCAACGGGGTACGGAGTCACCCCTCCACTTT
TRBV5-4	TRBJ2-5	-	-	CAGSLPGTKTQYF	TGTGCCGGCAGCTTGCCGGGGACAAAGACCCAGTACTTC
TRBV29-1	TRBJ1-1	few	TRBD1	CSADRGFTEAFF	TGCAGCGCTGACAGGGGGTTCACTGAAGCTTTCTTT
TRBV30	TRBJ1-5	-	-	CAWSHLTLVGPQHF	TGTGCCTGGAGTCACTTGACTTTGGTGGGGCCCCAGCATTTT
TRBV2	TRBJ2-5	once	-	CASSEFRRDKETQYF	TGTGCCAGCAGTGAATTCCGCCGGGACAAAGAGACCCAGTACTTC
TRBV2	TRBJ1-5	-	-	CAGRQAHNQPQHF	TGTGCCGGAAGACAGGCCCACAATCAGCCCCAGCATTTT
TRBV11-2	TRBJ2-1	once	-	CASSSDRDEQFF	TGTGCCAGCAGCTCGGACAGAGATGAGCAGTTCTTC
TRBV9	TRBJ2-2	-	-	CASSVEPQANTGELFF	TGTGCCAGCAGCGTAGAGCCCCAGGCGAACACCGGGGAGCTGTTTTTT
TRBV27	TRBJ1-5	-	-	CASSPFEGSNQPQHF	TGTGCCAGCAGCCCCTTTGAGGGTAGCAATCAGCCCCAGCATTTT
TRBV6-5	TRBJ1-2	once	-	CASSPGQLYGYTF	TGTGCCAGCAGTCCAGGACAGCTCTATGGCTACACCTTC
TRBV7-2	TRBJ2-7	-	TRBD2	CASSPPTSGAIIRSYEQYF	TGTGCCAGCAGCCCTCCAACTAGCGGGGCGATTATACGCTCCTACGAGCAGTACTTC
TRBV13	TRBJ2-7	-	TRBD1	CASSPYYGQVKQYF	TGTGCCAGCAGCCCCTACTATGGACAGGTGAAGCAGTACTTC
TRBV11-2	TRBJ2-5	-	-	CASSLSGEETQYF	TGTGCCAGCAGCTTATCGGGTGAGGAGACCCAGTACTTC
TRBV9	TRBJ1-1	-	-	CASSVGHLNTEAFF	TGTGCCAGCAGCGTCGGACATTTGAACACTGAAGCTTTCTTT
TRBV6-1	TRBJ2-5	once	-	CASSGRGWERETQYF	TGTGCCAGCAGCGGACGGGGGTGGGAACGGGAGACCCAGTACTTC
TRBV7-3	TRBJ2-6	-	TRBD2	CASSLKAPGLAGGPSGANVLTF	TGTGCCAGCAGCTTAAAGGCTCCGGGACTAGCGGGGGGCCCCTCTGGGGCCAACGTCCTGACTTTC
TRBV7-8	TRBJ2-5	-	-	CASRTGSQETQYF	TGTGCCAGCAGAACAGGGTCGCAAGAGACCCAGTACTTC
TRBV2	TRBJ2-5	-	TRBD1	CASSAAGGTSQETQYF	TGTGCCAGCAGTGCCGCAGGGGGCACCTCACAAGAGACCCAGTACTTC
TRBV9	TRBJ1-4	-	-	CASSPRPGRTNEKLFF	TGTGCCAGCAGCCCCCGACCGGGGAGGACTAATGAAAAACTGTTTTTT
TRBV11-3	TRBJ1-1	few	-	CASSHSWRERRSEAFF	TGTGCCAGCAGCCACTCCTGGCGGGAAAGACGGTCTGAAGCTTTCTTT
TRBV5-6	TRBJ1-2	-	TRBD1	CASSPEDRGNYGYTF	TGTGCCAGCAGCCCGGAGGACAGGGGAAACTATGGCTACACCTTC
TRBV5-1	TRBJ1-2	few	-	CASTMDTTRDGYTF	TGCGCCAGCACCATGGATACCACGAGGGATGGCTACACCTTC
TRBV5-5	TRBJ1-1	-	-	CASSLVGRGGTEAFF	TGTGCCAGCAGCTTGGTCGGCAGGGGAGGGACTGAAGCTTTCTTT
TRBV6-6	TRBJ2-3	few	-	CASSYPEDTQYF	TGTGCCAGCAGTTATCCGGAGGATACGCAGTATTTT
TRBV5-8	TRBJ1-2	-	-	CASSLWAGSCGYTF	TGTGCCAGCAGCTTGTGGGCAGGGTCTTGTGGCTACACCTTC
TRBV15	TRBJ1-1	-	-	CATSDRVGGKNTEAFF	TGTGCCACCAGCGATCGTGTGGGAGGCAAGAACACTGAAGCTTTCTTT
TRBV2	TRBJ2-6	few	-	CASSDWASGANVLTF	TGTGCCAGCAGTGATTGGGCCTCTGGGGCCAACGTCCTGACTTTC
TRBV7-6	TRBJ1-2	-	-	CASSLDRVGYGYTF	TGTGCCAGCAGCTTAGACAGGGTTGGCTATGGCTACACCTTC
TRBV19	TRBJ1-5	-	-	CASSIVRGSQPQHF	TGTGCCAGTAGTATAGTCAGAGGAAGTCAGCCCCAGCATTTT
TRBV5-1	TRBJ1-2	-	TRBD1	CASSSGTGNYGYTF	TGCGCCAGCAGCTCGGGGACAGGCAACTATGGCTACACCTTC
TRBV12-5	TRBJ2-7	-	TRBD1	CASGLVPADRVYEQYF	TGTGCTAGTGGTTTGGTACCCGCCGACAGGGTCTACGAGCAGTACTTC
TRBV9	TRBJ1-2	-	-	CASSAQGDGYTF	TGTGCCAGCAGCGCACAGGGAGATGGCTACACCTTC
TRBV7-8	TRBJ1-2	-	TRBD1	CASSLGQGDINYGYTF	TGTGCCAGCAGCTTAGGTCAGGGGGACATTAACTATGGCTACACCTTC
TRBV9	TRBJ2-7	-	-	CASSAGDWDEQYF	TGTGCCAGCAGCGCCGGAGATTGGGACGAGCAGTACTTC
TRBV5-6	TRBJ2-7	-	-	CASRNEYEQYF	TGTGCCAGCAGGAATGAGTACGAGCAGTACTTC
TRBV2	TRBJ2-1	-	-	CASRDRRDEQFF	TGTGCCAGCAGAGACCGTCGGGATGAGCAGTTCTTC
TRBV6-6	TRBJ2-5	-	-	CASRKTREETQYF	TGTGCCAGCAGGAAGACTCGAGAGGAGACCCAGTACTTC
TRBV6-5	TRBJ1-5	-	-	CASSYSWGGGQPQHF	TGTGCCAGCAGTTACTCCTGGGGAGGAGGACAGCCCCAGCATTTT
TRBV7-9	TRBJ1-1	-	-	CSSSPQGTEAFF	TGTTCCAGCAGCCCCCAGGGAACTGAAGCTTTCTTT
TRBV12-5	TRBJ1-2	-	-	CASGLGGIGYTF	TGTGCTAGTGGTTTGGGAGGGATCGGCTACACCTTC
TRBV7-2	TRBJ1-3	-	TRBD1	CASSPQDRAGNTIYF	TGTGCCAGCAGCCCGCAGGACAGGGCTGGAAACACCATATATTTT
TRBV12-5	TRBJ2-1	-	-	CASGPPTGHEQFF	TGTGCTAGTGGACCTCCCACAGGGCATGAGCAGTTCTTC
TRBV5-4	TRBJ1-2	-	TRBD1	CASSSGQGGLSRGYTF	TGTGCCAGCAGCTCCGGACAGGGAGGGTTAAGTCGGGGCTACACCTTC
TRBV13	TRBJ2-1	-	TRBD1	CASSSFRDSYNEQFF	TGTGCCAGCAGCTCCTTCCGGGACAGTTACAATGAGCAGTTCTTC
TRBV6-6	TRBJ1-2	few	-	CASSSPSGTGGGYTF	TGTGCCAGCAGTTCCCCCTCCGGGACTGGGGGTGGCTACACCTTC
TRBV6-4	TRBJ2-1	-	TRBD2	CASSSSGGASSNEQFF	TGTGCCAGCAGCTCTAGCGGGGGGGCGTCTTCCAATGAGCAGTTCTTC
TRBV4-3	TRBJ2-1	-	TRBD1	CASSQGFLGQGRNEQFF	TGCGCCAGCAGCCAAGGATTCTTAGGACAGGGCCGCAATGAGCAGTTCTTC
TRBV21-1	TRBJ2-1	once	-	CASSKGVKGAEQFF	TGTGCCAGCAGCAAAGGGGTCAAGGGGGCTGAGCAGTTCTTC
TRBV10-1	TRBJ2-3	-	TRBD2	CASIRLAGMRDTQYF	TGCGCCAGCATCCGACTAGCGGGGATGAGAGATACGCAGTATTTT
TRBV11-3	TRBJ2-1	-	-	CASSNGPSYNEQFF	TGTGCCAGCAGCAATGGGCCCTCTTACAATGAGCAGTTCTTC